The 17 T cell receptor beta chains below all came from one sample that was sequenced in a study of T cell responses to AZD1222 COVID-19 vaccine. Profiling relied on immunoSEQ multiplex PCR, and the TCRdb table lists in-frame clones only, not all of them. The sample shows around 140,000 clones, around 86% of them seen only once. Sample: peripheral blood, taken on day 0 of AZD1222 vaccination. These receptor sequences come from an adult in good health.

This rearrangement joins TRBV12-3 or TRBV12-4 to TRBJ2-7, with 10 bases identical to TRBD1. With 6 bases clipped from V and 1 base from J, the junction kept 0 bases outside the gene matches. The CDR3 runs 13 residues. CDR3 in amino acids: CASRGQGSYEQYF. The CDR3, as DNA: TGTGCCAGCAGGGGACAGGGGTCCTACGAGCAGTACTTC.

Notes on this clone: The same CDR3 is also encoded by other DNA sequences in this sample. The chain has TRBV30 and TRBJ1-3; D gene unclear. Trimming shortened V by 0 bases and J by 5 bases, and 8 bases separated the two germline ends. Germline lookup yields CDR1 GTSNPN and CDR2 SVGIG (reference sequence). The CDR3 is made up of 13 amino acids. In DNA, the CDR3 is TGTGCCTGGAGTGTTAACGGTAGAAACACCATATATTTT. Translated: CAWSVNGRNTIYF.

This clone was observed a few times. V and J are TRBV4-1 and TRBJ1-5; D uncertain. V was cut by 4 bases and J by 1 base, with 11 bases left in between. This CDR3 comprises 15 residues. Per germline, CDR1 MGHRA and CDR2 YSYEKL. The CDR3 here is CASSPQDASNQPQHF. Written as DNA, the CDR3 is TGCGCCAGCAGCCCGCAGGACGCGAGCAATCAGCCCCAGCATTTT.

The V gene is TRBV15, the J gene TRBJ2-5; TRBD1 or TRBD2 may be the D gene (5 bases each). The CDR3 is 13 amino acids. The V end lost 3 bases, the J end lost 4 bases, and 9 bases lay between the germline ends. The germline V gene encodes CDR1 LNHNV and CDR2 YYDKDF (reference sequence). CDR3 nucleotides: TGTGCCACCAGCAGGCTTGGGGGAGAGACCCAGTACTTC. Translated, it gives CATSRLGGETQYF.

The chain joins TRBV12-3 or TRBV12-4 to TRBJ2-6, with D uncertain. The CDR3 length is 13 residues. Trimming removed 5 bases from V and 1 base from J, with 3 bases in between. The CDR3 reads CASSRSGANVLTF. DNA of the CDR3: TGTGCCAGCAGTCGTTCTGGGGCCAACGTCCTGACTTTC.

The V gene is TRBV7-8, the J gene TRBJ2-6; D gene ambiguous. Trimming cost V 1 base and J 1 base, with 14 bases left between them. The CDR3 extends over 18 amino acids. The V gene's germline CDR1 is SGHVS and CDR2 FQNEAQ. The CDR3 reads CASSLDFLWASGANVLTF. The CDR3 DNA reads TGTGCCAGCAGCTTAGATTTCCTTTGGGCATCTGGGGCCAACGTCCTGACTTTC.

The rearrangement uses TRBV5-1 and TRBJ2-1; no reliable D call. The V end was cut by 0 bases, the J end by 4 bases, with 8 bases between. The CDR3 sequence is 14 residues long. The germline gives CDR1 SGHRS, CDR2 YFSETQ. The CDR3 region has the DNA TGCGCCAGCAGCTTGGAGGGTGGATACAATGAGCAGTTCTTC. Translation gives CASSLEGGYNEQFF.

The V gene is TRBV4-3, the J gene TRBJ1-2; perhaps TRBD1 as D (5 bases). The V end was cut by 0 bases, the J end by 7 bases, with 12 bases between. Germline values: CDR1 LGHNA, CDR2 YSLEER. This CDR3 region has 14 residues. The CDR3 bases are TGCGCCAGCAGCCAAGATCGCACAGGTGGTGGCTACACCTTC. Amino acids: CASSQDRTGGGYTF.

The J gene is TRBJ2-5, the V gene TRBV10-2, with TRBD2 matching over 12 bases. The CDR3 runs 15 residues. The germline V gene has CDR1 WSHSY and CDR2 SAAADI. The V and J ends lost 6 bases and 4 bases, in that order; junction bases with no gene match: 6. In nucleotides, the CDR3 is TGCGCCAGCAGGACTAGCGGGGGCCGGGGAGAGACCCAGTACTTC. Translated: CASRTSGGRGETQYF.

This sequence joins TRBV4-2 and TRBJ2-5; no reliable D call. Germline assignment: CDR1 LGHNA and CDR2 YNFKEQ. Trimming cost V 1 base and J 6 bases, with 12 bases left between them. This CDR3 spans 14 amino acids. CDR3 in DNA: TGTGCCAGCAGCCAAGTAACCGAATCGAAGACCCAGTACTTC. It yields the protein CASSQVTESKTQYF.

V and J are TRBV4-1 and TRBJ1-1; D uncertain. The length of the CDR3 is 15 residues. Trimming removed 1 base from V and 1 base from J, with 10 bases in between. Germline V gene lookup returns CDR1 MGHRA and CDR2 YSYEKL. The CDR3 sequence: CASSQANIPNTEAFF. CDR3 coding DNA: TGCGCCAGCAGCCAAGCCAACATCCCGAACACTGAAGCTTTCTTT.

The rearrangement joins TRBV7-9 to TRBJ2-7; 7 bases line up with TRBD1. CDR1 is SEHNR and CDR2 is FQNEAQ in the germline V gene (reference sequence). This CDR3 spans 15 amino acids. With V trimmed by 5 bases and J by 4 bases, 11 bases remained unmatched. The CDR3 here is CASSHNRDRAYEQYF. The CDR3 DNA reads as TGTGCCAGCAGCCATAACCGGGACAGAGCGTACGAGCAGTACTTC.

This clone was seen just once. The CDR3 region is CASSTGPQDGDNQPQHF. The CDR3 nucleotides are TGCGCCAGCAGTACCGGGCCGCAGGATGGGGACAATCAGCCCCAGCATTTT. The chain is built from TRBV5-1 and TRBJ1-5; D unclear. The CDR3 length is 17 residues. Germline assignment: CDR1 SGHRS and CDR2 YFSETQ. The V end lost 5 bases, the J end lost 3 bases, and 21 bases lay between the germline ends.

V is TRBV12-1 and J is TRBJ1-1. TRBV12-1 is annotated as a pseudogene. This CDR3 region has 16 residues. Written as DNA, the CDR3 is TGTGCCAGCAGCTCGGCGGTGCAGTACTCGAACACTGAAGCTTTCTTT. Its protein is CASSSAVQYSNTEAFF.

This chain links TRBV19 with TRBJ1-5; no reliable D call. The V and J ends lost 6 bases and 1 base respectively, with 7 bases between them. The CDR3 loop spans 13 amino acids. Germline V CDR1 and CDR2: LNHDA, SQIVND (reference sequence). CDR3 coding DNA: TGTGCCAGTAGCAAGGAAAGCAATCAGCCCCAGCATTTT. This sequence encodes CASSKESNQPQHF.

CDR3 sequence (DNA): TGTGCCAGCATCTTTACCCCCGGGAGCGGGGGGTACACCGGGGAGCTGTTTTTT. Encoded protein: CASIFTPGSGGYTGELFF. The chain carries TRBV5-6 and TRBJ2-2, with 9 bases fitting TRBD2. CDR3 length equals 18 residues. The germline gives CDR1 SGHDT, CDR2 YYEEEE. The V gene end was trimmed by 6 bases and the J gene end by 3 bases; junction bases not matched to a gene: 15. The entire variable domain, with the rest obtained from reference TRBV5-6 and TRBJ2-2, is as follows: DAGVTQSPTHLIKTRGQQVTLRCSPKSGHDTVSWYQQALGQGPQFIFQYYEEEERQRGNFPDRFSGHQFPNYSSELNVNALLLGDSALYLCASIFTPGSGGYTGELFFGEGSRLTVL.

This chain joins TRBV10-3 and TRBJ1-1; D possibly corresponds to TRBD1 (5 bases). This CDR3 has 15 amino acids. V dropped 6 bases and J dropped 0 bases, with 14 bases sitting between them. Germline V lookup: CDR1 ENHRY, CDR2 SYGVKD. The CDR3 region is CAIRGSAGLNTEAFF. The CDR3 bases are TGTGCCATCAGGGGAAGCGCAGGGCTGAACACTGAAGCTTTCTTT.